A single sample gave rise to the 10 T cell receptor beta chains below, sequenced in a study of CD8+ T cells in alopecia areata. Extracted RNA was reverse transcribed, and the resulting cDNA served as sequencing template. Assay: immunoSEQ multiplex PCR; the TCRdb copy retains only in-frame clones and omits some. Of about 76,000 clones in the sample, around 60% were seen once. Treatment meaning: oral pan-JAK inhibitor, 5-10 mg twice daily. This material consisted of CD8+ T cells sorted from blood, taken at week 24, from a patient treated with tofacitinib. These receptors were obtained from a human donor with alopecia areata.

The V call is TRBV29-1, the J call TRBJ1-4, with a weak D call TRBD1 (5 bases). Trimming removed 5 bases from V and 2 bases from J, with 9 bases in between. Germline CDR1 reads SQVTM; CDR2 reads ANQGSEA. The CDR3 runs 13 residues. Here the CDR3 DNA reads TGCAGCGTTTGGGACCGCACTAATGAAAAACTGTTTTTT. It specifies CSVWDRTNEKLFF.

This clone was found once. The chain employs TRBV13 and TRBJ2-5; D uncertain. The CDR3 has 16 amino acids. Germline loops: CDR1 PRHDT, CDR2 FYEKMQ (reference sequence). The germline V and J ends were trimmed by 2 bases and 0 bases, with 13 bases remaining between them. The CDR3 nucleotides read TGTGCCAGCAGCTTACGCTCGTCCGCGTACCAAGAGACCCAGTACTTC. As protein: CASSLRSSAYQETQYF.

The V and J genes are TRBV7-2 and TRBJ2-7; D may correspond to TRBD1 or TRBD2 (5 bases each). CDR1 is SGHTA, CDR2 FQGNSA, per germline. Trimming left V 5 bases short and J 2 bases short, with 13 bases between. The CDR3 covers 14 residues. CDR3 sequence (DNA): TGTGCCAGCAGCACCCGGGACGGGGCCTACGAGCAGTACTTC. Translated, it gives CASSTRDGAYEQYF.

The V and J genes are TRBV2 and TRBJ1-5, with TRBD1 matching 7 bases. The J segment lost 1 base and the V segment lost 5 bases, leaving 14 bases of the junction unmatched. The CDR3 contains 18 residues. Germline CDR1 is SNHLY and CDR2 is FYNNEI. The CDR3 here is CASSLGFTRGPSNQPQHF. For the CDR3, the DNA is TGTGCCAGCAGTTTAGGGTTCACTAGGGGGCCCAGCAATCAGCCCCAGCATTTT.

V is TRBV4-3 and J is TRBJ2-3, with 7 bases lining up with TRBD1. V shed 2 bases, J shed 0 bases, and the junction held 2 bases outside the gene matches. CDR3 length: 15 amino acids. The germline V gene encodes CDR1 LGHNA and CDR2 YSLEER. CDR3 sequence reads: CASSQRDSSTDTQYF. The CDR3 DNA reads as TGCGCCAGCAGCCAAAGGGACAGTAGCACAGATACGCAGTATTTT.

The chain recombines TRBV12-5 with TRBJ2-5; 10 positions match TRBD1. CDR1 is LGHNT, CDR2 FRNRAP, per germline. This CDR3 has 15 amino acids. Trimming at V came to 6 bases and at J to 4 bases, leaving 8 bases not matched to a gene. CDR3: CASGPGTGEGETQYF. The CDR3 DNA sequence: TGTGCTAGTGGGCCCGGGACAGGGGAAGGAGAGACCCAGTACTTC.

This sequence joins TRBV30 and TRBJ2-1, with 10 bases aligning to TRBD1. Trimming removed 1 base from V and 6 bases from J; junction bases left unmatched: 3. Germline loops: CDR1 GTSNPN, CDR2 SVGIG (reference sequence). This CDR3 has 14 amino acids. Here the CDR3 reads CAWSAGTGVNEQFF. In DNA form, the CDR3 reads TGTGCCTGGAGTGCCGGGACAGGGGTCAATGAGCAGTTCTTC.

This clone has just a few counts. J is TRBJ2-7 and V is TRBV27; D may be TRBD2 (5 bases). The CDR3 loop spans 14 amino acids. In germline, CDR1 is MNHEY, CDR2 SMNVEV (reference sequence). V was cut by 6 bases and J by 3 bases, with 15 bases left in between. DNA of the CDR3: TGTGCCAGCAGCTCCACTGAGCGGCACTACGAGCAGTACTTC. This gives the protein CASSSTERHYEQYF.

This clone was recorded a few times. The chain joins TRBV4-1 to TRBJ2-7, with D hard to call. V was trimmed by 3 bases and J by 6 bases, leaving 15 bases between them. CDR1 MGHRA and CDR2 YSYEKL come from the germline V gene. The CDR3 runs 14 residues. CDR3 in DNA: TGCGCCAGCAGCCAGGGGTCTACCCTCACCGAGCAGTACTTC. Residues: CASSQGSTLTEQYF.

The CDR3 DNA sequence: TGTGCCAGCAGTTACGGAGCGACCGGGGAGCTGTTTTTT. It is translated as CASSYGATGELFF. The chain combines TRBV6-5 with TRBJ2-2; D unresolved. The CDR3 has 13 amino acids. The V and J ends lost 2 bases and 5 bases respectively, with 6 bases between them. Germline-derived CDR1 and CDR2 are MNHEY and SVGAGI.